The 26 T cell receptor beta chains presented below share a single source sample, sequenced in a study of blood T cell repertoires in COVID-19. TCRdb's copy holds only in-frame clones and misses some; the assay was immunoSEQ multiplex PCR. The sample contains roughly 140,000 clones, roughly nine tenths of which appear only once. Sequenced input: peripheral blood. The receptors here all came from a woman aged 55-75 years with active COVID-19.

The CDR3 bases are TGTGCCAGCAGCTTGCCCCCGGGACAGGGGGCGCCGCGAGAGACCCAGTACTTC. This translates into CASSLPPGQGAPRETQYF. The V and J genes are TRBV5-4 and TRBJ2-5; 12 positions agree with TRBD1. CDR3 size: 18 residues. The trim removed 1 base at V and 4 bases at J, leaving 11 bases unmatched. Germline CDR1 is SGHNT and CDR2 is YYREEE (reference sequence).

The rearrangement links TRBV11-1 to TRBJ1-1; a possible D gene is TRBD1 (5 bases). Germline V gene sequence: CDR1 SGHAT, CDR2 FQDESV (reference sequence). The CDR3 covers 15 residues. V was trimmed by 1 base and J by 4 bases, leaving 13 bases between them. DNA of the CDR3: TGTGCCAGCAGCTTAGTAAGGGGCCTTGGCACTGAAGCTTTCTTT. Translated, it gives CASSLVRGLGTEAFF. The variable domain in full, completed from reference TRBV11-1 and TRBJ1-1, reads EAEVAQSPRYKITEKSQAVAFWCDPISGHATLYWYRQILGQGPELLVQFQDESVVDDSQLPKDRFSAERLKGVDSTLKIQPAELGDSAMYLCASSLVRGLGTEAFFGQGTRLTVV.

The chain links TRBV6-1 to TRBJ2-1; D is possibly TRBD1 (6 bases). V lost 5 bases to trimming and J lost 8 bases, with 16 bases between them. The V gene's germline CDR1 is MNHNS and CDR2 SASEGT. This CDR3 region has 14 residues. CDR3 DNA: TGTGCCAGCAGTTGGGACACCAGGATGGATGAGCAGTTCTTC. It encodes CASSWDTRMDEQFF.

For the CDR3, the DNA is TGTGCCAGCAGCACAGGGGGCGCGTCCCAGTTCTTC. Translating it yields CASSTGGASQFF. The chain employs TRBV12-3 or TRBV12-4 and TRBJ2-1, with 9 bases aligning to TRBD1. V dropped 6 bases and J dropped 13; count of bases not matched to a gene: 7. This CDR3 has 12 amino acids.

The chain has TRBV28 and TRBJ2-7; 11 positions agree with TRBD2. The germline CDR1 and CDR2 sequences are MDHEN and SYDVKM. CDR3 length: 17 residues. The V and J ends lost 1 base and 2 bases, in that order; junction bases with no gene match: 7. The CDR3 spells CASSLSRLAGLPYEQYF. The DNA of the CDR3 is TGTGCCAGCAGTTTATCCCGACTAGCGGGACTACCCTACGAGCAGTACTTC.

The chain combines TRBV19 with TRBJ2-1; D not resolved. From germline, CDR1 is LNHDA and CDR2 SQIVND (reference sequence). Trimming cost V 3 bases and J 0 bases, with 12 bases left between them. The CDR3 totals 16 residues. This chain's CDR3 is CASSIVMFSSYNEQFF. The CDR3 coding sequence is TGTGCCAGTAGTATTGTGATGTTTAGCTCCTACAATGAGCAGTTCTTC.

J is TRBJ2-7 and V is TRBV24-1, with a possible D match to TRBD1 (6 bases). With 6 bases removed from V and 2 bases from J, the gap between germline ends came to 10 bases. The CDR3 spans 13 residues. Germline V gene sequence: CDR1 KGHDR, CDR2 SFDVKD. CDR3 residues: CATSLTGPYEQYF. In nucleotides, the CDR3 is TGTGCCACCAGTCTTACAGGGCCCTACGAGCAGTACTTC.

J is TRBJ2-1 and V is TRBV11-2, with 7 bases aligning to TRBD2. Unmatched junction bases numbered 5, after V lost 5 bases and J lost 4 bases. This CDR3 is 14 amino acids long. Germline V CDR1 and CDR2: SGHAT, FQNNGV. CDR3 in amino acids: CASSPTSMYNEQFF. CDR3 in DNA: TGTGCCAGCAGCCCGACTAGCATGTACAATGAGCAGTTCTTC. The variable domain in full, completed from reference TRBV11-2 and TRBJ2-1, reads EAGVAQSPRYKIIEKRQSVAFWCNPISGHATLYWYQQILGQGPKLLIQFQNNGVVDDSQLPKDRFSAERLKGVDSTLKIQPAKLEDSAVYLCASSPTSMYNEQFFGPGTRLTVL.

The DNA of the CDR3 is TGTGCCAGCAGTCACCTCGGACTTATTAGCTCCTACAATGAGCAGTTCTTC. Its protein product is CASSHLGLISSYNEQFF. V and J are TRBV6-2 or TRBV6-3 and TRBJ2-1, with D tentatively TRBD2 (5 bases). Trimming removed 5 bases at V and 0 bases at J, with 17 bases between. This CDR3 is 17 amino acids long. Germline CDR1 reads MNHEY; CDR2 reads SVGEGT.

The rearrangement links TRBV27 to TRBJ2-7; 11 bases fit TRBD1. The CDR3 has 15 residues. The V segment lost 6 bases and the J segment 3 bases; nucleotides outside the gene matches: 7. Germline V gene data show CDR1 as MNHEY and CDR2 as SMNVEV (reference sequence). As DNA, the CDR3 is TGTGCCAGCAGATTCGGGGGACAGGGGGTCTACGAGCAGTACTTC. Amino acids: CASRFGGQGVYEQYF.

V usage is TRBV5-1 and J usage is TRBJ1-2; D remains unclear. V was trimmed by 5 bases and J by 6 bases, leaving 20 bases between them. The germline gives CDR1 SGHRS, CDR2 YFSETQ. There are 15 residues in the CDR3. CDR3 nucleotide sequence: TGCGCCAGCAGTAATTCCGTGGACCGCGGGAATGGCTACACCTTC. It encodes CASSNSVDRGNGYTF. Together with reference TRBV5-1 and TRBJ1-2, the CDR3 gives the full variable domain: KAGVTQTPRYLIKTRGQQVTLSCSPISGHRSVSWYQQTPGQGLQFLFEYFSETQRNKGNFPGRFSGRQFSNSRSEMNVSTLELGDSALYLCASSNSVDRGNGYTFGSGTRLTVV.

On this clone: This sample also contains other DNA sequences that code for the same CDR3. This chain connects TRBV5-1 to TRBJ2-3, with TRBD2 matching over 9 bases. This CDR3 comprises 14 residues. The germline V gene encodes CDR1 SGHRS and CDR2 YFSETQ. Trimming took 2 bases from V and 3 from J; bases not matched to a gene: 1. The CDR3 loop reads CASSFSGSTDTQYF. The DNA of the CDR3 is TGCGCCAGCAGCTTTAGCGGGAGTACAGATACGCAGTATTTT.

DNA of the CDR3: TGTGCCAGCAGCTTACGGACTAGCACAGATACGCAGTATTTT. Translated: CASSLRTSTDTQYF. This chain connects TRBV5-6 to TRBJ2-3; the D gene is possibly TRBD2 (5 bases). This CDR3 spans 14 amino acids. V was trimmed by 2 bases and J by 0 bases, leaving 7 bases between them. CDR1 SGHDT and CDR2 YYEEEE come from the germline V gene.

This chain links TRBV5-1 with TRBJ1-1, with 10 nucleotides matching TRBD1. Germline CDR1 is SGHRS and CDR2 is YFSETQ. V shed 4 bases, J shed 5 bases, and the junction held 11 bases outside the gene matches. This CDR3 spans 16 amino acids. The CDR3 coding sequence is TGCGCCAGCAGCCCAGGGACAGGGGTTCTCGGGACTGAAGCTTTCTTT. It is translated as CASSPGTGVLGTEAFF.

V gene TRBV21-1 combines with J gene TRBJ2-7; TRBD2, the table's D call, lacks a check against the DNA. TRBV21-1 is annotated as a pseudogene. The CDR3 has 21 residues. CDR3 residues: CASSKPPRFRVRSGRRDEQYF. CDR3 DNA: TGTGCCAGCAGCAAACCCCCACGGTTCAGGGTGAGAAGCGGGAGGCGCGACGAGCAGTACTTC.

This chain connects TRBV4-3 to TRBJ2-1; 8 nucleotides align to TRBD2. CDR1 LGHNA and CDR2 YSLEER come from the germline V gene. CDR3 length: 16 residues. Germline trimming cut 0 bases from V and 12 bases from J; bases unmatched to any gene: 13. The CDR3 DNA sequence: TGCGCCAGCAGCCAAGATGGAGCGGGAGAAGGTAGTAGGCAGTTCTTC. Encoded protein: CASSQDGAGEGSRQFF.

V and J are TRBV4-1 and TRBJ1-5, with 9 nucleotides matching TRBD1. The CDR3 sequence is 17 residues long. Germline V CDR1 and CDR2: MGHRA, YSYEKL. With V trimmed by 2 bases and J by 4 bases, 9 bases remained unmatched. Written as DNA, the CDR3 is TGCGCCAGCAGCCAAACTCGACAGGGGGGGATGAATCAGCCCCAGCATTTT. It yields the protein CASSQTRQGGMNQPQHF.

The rearrangement links TRBV7-6 to TRBJ1-3, with D uncertain. Germline V gene lookup returns CDR1 SGHVS and CDR2 FNYEAQ. The CDR3 is 14 amino acids. The V end lost 2 bases, the J end lost 2 bases, and 7 bases lay between the germline ends. Here the CDR3 DNA reads TGTGCCAGCAGCTTAATTTCCGCTGGAAACACCATATATTTT. Its translation is CASSLISAGNTIYF.

The gene calls are TRBV15 and TRBJ2-3, with 7 positions matching TRBD2. The junction had 2 bases not matched to a gene; V was cut back by 8 bases and J by 0 bases. The CDR3 is 13 residues long. Germline lookup yields CDR1 LNHNV and CDR2 YYDKDF (reference sequence). As DNA, the CDR3 is TGTGCCACCCTGCGGGAGAGCACAGATACGCAGTATTTT. It encodes CATLRESTDTQYF.

The chain is built from TRBV18 and TRBJ1-5, with 8 bases lining up with TRBD1. The CDR3 covers 15 residues. CDR1 and CDR2 (germline): KGHSH, LQKENI. V gave up 5 bases and J gave up 4 bases; unmatched junction bases: 7. The CDR3 nucleotides read TGTGCCAGCTCAGCCGGGACAGGTTGGAATCAGCCCCAGCATTTT. Its translation: CASSAGTGWNQPQHF. The whole variable domain, filled in from reference TRBV18 and TRBJ1-5, reads NAGVMQNPRHLVRRRGQEARLRCSPMKGHSHVYWYRQLPEEGLKFMVYLQKENIIDESGMPKERFSAEFPKEGPSILRIQQVVRGDSAAYFCASSAGTGWNQPQHFGDGTRLSIL.

The J gene is TRBJ1-2, the V gene TRBV9; 9 bases agree with TRBD1. This CDR3 has 21 residues. The V and J ends lost 0 bases and 7 bases, in that order; junction bases with no gene match: 25. The germline V gene encodes CDR1 SGDLS and CDR2 YYNGEE. The CDR3, as DNA: TGTGCCAGCAGCGTAGCACCGGGACAGGGATTTCCAGGCGCCCCAGGGGGTGGCTACACCTTC. Translation: CASSVAPGQGFPGAPGGGYTF. Full variable domain (remainder filled in from reference TRBV9 and TRBJ1-2): DSGVTQTPKHLITATGQRVTLRCSPRSGDLSVYWYQQSLDQGLQFLIQYYNGEERAKGNILERFSAQQFPDLHSELNLSSLELGDSALYFCASSVAPGQGFPGAPGGGYTFGSGTRLTVV.

The V call is TRBV2, the J call TRBJ2-5, with 8 nucleotides matching TRBD2. The CDR3 is made up of 16 amino acids. With 1 base clipped from V and 0 bases from J, the junction kept 4 bases outside the gene matches. Germline lookup yields CDR1 SNHLY and CDR2 FYNNEI. The CDR3 DNA is TGTGCCAGCAGTGAAGTGTCTAGCGGGTACCAAGAGACCCAGTACTTC. Translated: CASSEVSSGYQETQYF.

This chain joins TRBV28 and TRBJ1-4; D might be TRBD1 (5 bases). The CDR3 is 14 residues long. Germline CDR1 reads MDHEN; CDR2 reads SYDVKM. Trimming removed 6 bases at V and 7 bases at J, with 15 bases between. DNA for the CDR3: TGTGCCAGCAGAACAACAGGAATGAGTGAAAAACTGTTTTTT. It translates to CASRTTGMSEKLFF.

Only a few counts were recorded for this clone. The chain joins TRBV7-2 to TRBJ1-5, with 9 bases identical to TRBD1. The CDR3 sequence is 16 residues long. The germline gives CDR1 SGHTA, CDR2 FQGNSA. With V trimmed by 2 bases and J by 2 bases, 4 bases remained unmatched. Here the CDR3 DNA reads TGTGCCAGCAGCTTAACAGGGGGCTCGGGCAATCAGCCCCAGCATTTT. As protein: CASSLTGGSGNQPQHF. Supplemented by reference TRBV7-2 and TRBJ1-5, the full variable domain reads GAGVSQSPSNKVTEKGKDVELRCDPISGHTALYWYRQSLGQGLEFLIYFQGNSAPDKSGLPSDRFSAERTGGSVSTLTIQRTQQEDSAVYLCASSLTGGSGNQPQHFGDGTRLSIL.

The chain combines TRBV24-1 with TRBJ1-1; 8 bases fit TRBD1. There are 15 residues in the CDR3. Germline V gene data show CDR1 as KGHDR and CDR2 as SFDVKD. Germline trimming cut 5 bases from V and 8 bases from J; bases unmatched to any gene: 12. The CDR3 loop reads CATSGRGQGTTEAFF. The CDR3 bases are TGTGCCACCAGTGGACGTGGACAGGGAACGACCGAAGCTTTCTTT.

The genes are TRBV28 and TRBJ2-5; D possibly corresponds to TRBD1 (6 bases). The CDR3 spans 13 residues. Trimming removed 5 bases at V and 4 bases at J, with 11 bases between. The germline V gene has CDR1 MDHEN and CDR2 SYDVKM. The CDR3 sequence is CASSLRGAETQYF. The CDR3 DNA is TGTGCCAGCAGTCTCAGGGGTGCAGAGACCCAGTACTTC.